The rows below give T cell receptor beta chains drawn from one sample of a study of blood T cell repertoires in COVID-19. Measured with immunoSEQ multiplex PCR; TCRdb has only the in-frame clones, and not every one. The repertoire has fewer than 250,000 clones, 65% to 80% of them found once; the top ten carry approximately 13%. Sequencing was done on a sample of peripheral blood. These receptor sequences come from a woman between 50 and 59 years old with acute or convalescent COVID-19. Each CDR3 is given with its conserved first and last residue. D genes are given only for firm matches. Clone size, where shown, is once, few, many, or a class for clones that have expanded.

clone_size	j_call	d_call	v_call	cdr3_nt	cdr3_aa
few	TRBJ1-1	NA	TRBV14	TGTGCCAGCAGCCAAGAACCAGTGAACACTGAAGCTTTCTTT	CASSQEPVNTEAFF
few	TRBJ1-3	NA	TRBV7-9	TGTGCCAGCAGCTTGGGCTTGGGCTCTGGAAACACCATATATTTT	CASSLGLGSGNTIYF
NA	TRBJ2-7	TRBD2	TRBV6-5	TGTGCCAGCACCAAACGGACTAGCTCCTACGAGCAGTACTTC	CASTKRTSSYEQYF
NA	TRBJ2-3	NA	TRBV5-6	TGTGCCAGCAGCTTGCTCCTCTCTGGCACAGATACGCAGTATTTT	CASSLLLSGTDTQYF
NA	TRBJ1-1	NA	TRBV5-1	TGCGCCAGCAGCCCCCTGGGGCAGGACATGAGCACTGAAGCTTTCTTT	CASSPLGQDMSTEAFF
NA	TRBJ2-1	NA	TRBV9	TGTGCCAGCAGCGTCCTAGGGAGCGGAGTTGAAACGCAGTTCTTC	CASSVLGSGVETQFF
few	TRBJ1-5	NA	TRBV24-1	TGTGCCACCAGTGGGGGGGATAGTCAGCCCCAGCATTTT	CATSGGDSQPQHF
NA	TRBJ1-5	NA	TRBV5-1	TGCGCCAGCAGCTTGTGGGGGGAGAATCAGCCCCAGCATTTT	CASSLWGENQPQHF
NA	TRBJ1-2	TRBD1	TRBV6-5	TGTGCCAGCAGGAGGGGACAGGGGAATGGCTACACCTTC	CASRRGQGNGYTF
NA	TRBJ2-7	NA	TRBV10-3	TGTGCCATCCAGGGACATAACTCCTACGAGCAGTACTTC	CAIQGHNSYEQYF
NA	TRBJ2-1	NA	TRBV5-1	TGCGCCAGCAGCTTGGCCGGGGCTAGCGCTTACAATGAGCAGTTCTTC	CASSLAGASAYNEQFF
NA	TRBJ2-1	TRBD1	TRBV19	TGTGCCAGTAGTATAGCGGGACAGGGGGCCAATGAGCAGTTCTTC	CASSIAGQGANEQFF
NA	TRBJ2-7	TRBD2	TRBV7-2	TGTGCCAGCAGCTTGGCAGGGTCTCGCGGGGGGGACGAGCAGTACTTC	CASSLAGSRGGDEQYF
NA	TRBJ2-7	TRBD2	TRBV2	TGTGCCAGCACTAGGCGGGGGGGTTACGAGCAGTACTTC	CASTRRGGYEQYF
NA	TRBJ2-7	TRBD1	TRBV7-7	TGTGCCAGCAGCTTAGACAGGGGGGCCTACGAGCAGTACTTC	CASSLDRGAYEQYF
NA	TRBJ1-3	NA	TRBV6-5	TGTGCCAGCAGTTACTCATATTCGGTCGGAAACACCATATATTTT	CASSYSYSVGNTIYF
NA	TRBJ1-6	NA	TRBV27	TGTGCCAGCAGTTCCCCGCGGGGCTCACCCCTCCACTTT	CASSSPRGSPLHF
NA	TRBJ1-1	TRBD1	TRBV7-9	TGTGCCAGCAGCCGAGGACAGGGCACTGAAGCTTTCTTT	CASSRGQGTEAFF
few	TRBJ1-1	TRBD1	TRBV11-2	TGTGCCAGCACAGACAGGGGGACGAACACTGAAGCTTTCTTT	CASTDRGTNTEAFF
NA	TRBJ1-1	NA	TRBV7-8	TGTGCCAGCAGCTTACGCGGCACTGAAGCTTTCTTT	CASSLRGTEAFF
NA	TRBJ2-7	NA	TRBV5-3	TGTGCCTCCCGGGGCGAGCAGTACTTC	CASRGEQYF
once	TRBJ2-7	NA	TRBV13	TGTGCCAGCAGCTTAGAGCGAGAGCAGTACTTC	CASSLEREQYF
once	TRBJ2-7	NA	TRBV10-1	TGCGCCAGCAGTGAGTCCCGTCTCCCCTACGAGCAGTACTTC	CASSESRLPYEQYF
NA	TRBJ1-1	NA	TRBV12-5	TGTGCTAGTGGTTTGGAAAGAGAGAACACTGAAGCTTTCTTT	CASGLERENTEAFF
NA	TRBJ2-1	NA	TRBV19	TGTGCCAGTAGTATAGAGGGCGGGATCCCAAACAATGAGCAGTTCTTC	CASSIEGGIPNNEQFF
once	TRBJ2-5	NA	TRBV10-1	TGCGCCAGCAGCGTGGGCTCCAAAGAGACCCAGTACTTC	CASSVGSKETQYF
NA	TRBJ2-7	TRBD2	TRBV10-1	TGCGCCAGCAGTGCCAGCGGGAGCTTCTACGAGCAGTACTTC	CASSASGSFYEQYF
NA	TRBJ2-1	TRBD2	TRBV2	TGTGCCAGCAGTGAAGCCCTAAGCGGGGCCAACGCGAACTACAATGAGCAGTTCTTC	CASSEALSGANANYNEQFF
NA	TRBJ1-1	TRBD1	TRBV5-1	TGCGCCAGCCGACAGGGGGCAGGGGGAGGGAACACTGAAGCTTTCTTT	CASRQGAGGGNTEAFF
few	TRBJ2-7	TRBD1	TRBV5-4	TGTGCCAGCAGCCTACCGGGACAGGGGGCGGGTGAGCAGTACTTC	CASSLPGQGAGEQYF
NA	TRBJ2-7	TRBD2	TRBV6-1	TGTGCCAGCAGAGTCCAGCGGGAGCCCTACGAGCAGTACTTC	CASRVQREPYEQYF
NA	TRBJ2-7	TRBD2	TRBV7-2	TGTGCCAGCAGCTTGGGCCTAGCGGGGTACGAGCAGTACTTC	CASSLGLAGYEQYF
NA	TRBJ1-6	NA	TRBV21-1	TGTGCCAGCAGCAAGGCGGACAGGGGGCAAGATAATTCACCCCTCCACTTT	CASSKADRGQDNSPLHF
NA	TRBJ2-5	TRBD1	TRBV29-1	TGCAGCGCCGAGGACAGGGGCCATTTCCAAGAGACCCAGTACTTC	CSAEDRGHFQETQYF
NA	TRBJ1-5	NA	TRBV28	TGTGCCAGCAGTTTATTACCACAGCTATATAGCAATCAGCCCCAGCATTTT	CASSLLPQLYSNQPQHF
NA	TRBJ1-5	NA	TRBV28	TGTGCCAGCAGAGCCTGGGACGGGAGGCTCCAGCCCCAGCATTTT	CASRAWDGRLQPQHF
once	TRBJ1-4	NA	TRBV6-5	TGTGCCAGCAGTTACTCAGGGGCAACTAATGAAAAACTGTTTTTT	CASSYSGATNEKLFF
NA	TRBJ2-2	TRBD1	TRBV3-1/TRBV3-2	TGTGCCAGCAGCCGGGACAGGGGTAGGACCGGGGAGCTGTTTTTT	CASSRDRGRTGELFF
once	TRBJ2-1	NA	TRBV27	TGTGCCAGCAGTTTATCCGGGGTTTGGGATGAGCAGTTCTTC	CASSLSGVWDEQFF
NA	TRBJ1-4	TRBD1	TRBV5-4	TGTGCCAGCAGCCCAACAGGGGGGAATGAAAAACTGTTTTTT	CASSPTGGNEKLFF